This T cell receptor (beta chain) was profiled in a study of OX40 agonist ivuxolimab in advanced cancers. Background on the study: Given to patients was ivuxolimab, an agonistic anti-OX40 (CD134) antibody. Patients with prior anti-PD-1, anti-PD-L1 or anti-CTLA-4 therapy were eligible; 40% had some. Partial responses, seen in three patients, involved one hepatocellular carcinoma and two cutaneous melanomas. Study results and caveats: Low normalized clonal expansion also occurred in some nonresponding patients.

Sequencing used immunoSEQ multiplex PCR; TCRdb keeps in-frame clones, though not all of them. The table records approximately 60,000 clones, 77% of them present only once. To note about this clone: What it binds is not known.

V was clipped by 7 bases and J by 5 bases; unmatched bases: 8. Germline CDR1 SQVTM, CDR2 ANQGSEA. The CDR3 loop spans 13 amino acids. This TCR was recovered from an adult with an advanced solid tumor such as melanoma, head and neck, liver or kidney cancer. The input for sequencing was CD4+ or CD8+ T cells sorted from blood, taken in a trial of the OX40 agonist ivuxolimab. The V and J genes are TRBV29-1 and TRBJ2-5; TRBD1 agrees at 9 bases. CDR3 DNA sequence: TGCAGCGCAAAACAGGGGGCGGGGGAGACCCAGTACTTC. Translation gives CSAKQGAGETQYF.